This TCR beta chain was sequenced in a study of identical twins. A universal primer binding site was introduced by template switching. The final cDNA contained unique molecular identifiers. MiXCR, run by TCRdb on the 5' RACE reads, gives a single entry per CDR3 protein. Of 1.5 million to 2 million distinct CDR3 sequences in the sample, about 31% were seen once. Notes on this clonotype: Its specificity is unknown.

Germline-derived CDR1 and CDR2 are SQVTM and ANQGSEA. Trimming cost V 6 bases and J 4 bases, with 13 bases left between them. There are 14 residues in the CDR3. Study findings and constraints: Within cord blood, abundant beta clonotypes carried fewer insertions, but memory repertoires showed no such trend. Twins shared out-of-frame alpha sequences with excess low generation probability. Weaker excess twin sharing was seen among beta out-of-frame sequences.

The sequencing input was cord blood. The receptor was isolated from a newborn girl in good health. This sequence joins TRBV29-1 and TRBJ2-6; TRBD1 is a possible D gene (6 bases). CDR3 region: CSVVLDRGANVLTF. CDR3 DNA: TGCAGCGTCGTTCTTGACAGGGGGGCCAACGTCCTGACTTTC. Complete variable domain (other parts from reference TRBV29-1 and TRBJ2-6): SAVISQKPSRDICQRGTSLTIQCQVDSQVTMMFWYRQQPGQSLTLIATANQGSEATYESGFVIDKFPISRPNLTFSTLTVSNMSPEDSSIYLCSVVLDRGANVLTFGAGSRLTVL.